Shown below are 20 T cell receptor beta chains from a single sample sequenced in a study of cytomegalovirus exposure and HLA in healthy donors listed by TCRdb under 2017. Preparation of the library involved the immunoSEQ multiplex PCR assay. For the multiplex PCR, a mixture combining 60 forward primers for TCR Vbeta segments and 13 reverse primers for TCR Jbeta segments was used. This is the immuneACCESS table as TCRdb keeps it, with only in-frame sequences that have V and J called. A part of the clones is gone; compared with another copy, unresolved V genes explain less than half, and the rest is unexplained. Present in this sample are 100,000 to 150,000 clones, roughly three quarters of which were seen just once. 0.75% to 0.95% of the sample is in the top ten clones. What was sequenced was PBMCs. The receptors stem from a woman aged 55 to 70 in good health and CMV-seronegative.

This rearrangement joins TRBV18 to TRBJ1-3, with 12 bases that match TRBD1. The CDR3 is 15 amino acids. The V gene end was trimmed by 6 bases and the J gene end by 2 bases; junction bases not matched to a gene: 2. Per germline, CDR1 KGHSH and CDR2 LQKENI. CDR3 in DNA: TGTGCCAGCTCTGGGACAGGGGGCACTGGAAACACCATATATTTT. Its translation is CASSGTGGTGNTIYF.

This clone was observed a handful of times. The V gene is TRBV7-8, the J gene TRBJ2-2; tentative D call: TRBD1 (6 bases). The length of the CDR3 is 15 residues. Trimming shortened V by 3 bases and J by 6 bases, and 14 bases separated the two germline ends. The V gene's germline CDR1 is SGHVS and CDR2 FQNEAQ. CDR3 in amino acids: CASSLSTGHAGELFF. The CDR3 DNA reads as TGTGCCAGCAGCTTGAGTACAGGGCACGCCGGGGAGCTGTTTTTT.

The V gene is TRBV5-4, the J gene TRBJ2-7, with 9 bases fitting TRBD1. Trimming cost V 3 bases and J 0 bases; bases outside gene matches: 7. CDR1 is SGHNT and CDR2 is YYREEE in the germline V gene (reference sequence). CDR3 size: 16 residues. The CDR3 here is CASSYSDRGSSYEQYF. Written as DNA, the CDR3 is TGTGCCAGCAGCTATTCCGACAGGGGGAGCTCCTACGAGCAGTACTTC.

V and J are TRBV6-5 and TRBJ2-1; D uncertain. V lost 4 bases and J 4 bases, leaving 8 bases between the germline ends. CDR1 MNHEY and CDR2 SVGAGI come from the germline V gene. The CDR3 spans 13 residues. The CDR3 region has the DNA TGTGCCAGCAGTTCTAACAGTTACAATGAGCAGTTCTTC. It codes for CASSSNSYNEQFF.

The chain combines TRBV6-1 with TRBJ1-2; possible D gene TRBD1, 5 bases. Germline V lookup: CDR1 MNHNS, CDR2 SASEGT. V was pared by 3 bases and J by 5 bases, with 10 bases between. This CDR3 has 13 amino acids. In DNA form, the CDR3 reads TGTGCCAGCAGTGACTGGGGCCCTTATGGCTACACCTTC. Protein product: CASSDWGPYGYTF.

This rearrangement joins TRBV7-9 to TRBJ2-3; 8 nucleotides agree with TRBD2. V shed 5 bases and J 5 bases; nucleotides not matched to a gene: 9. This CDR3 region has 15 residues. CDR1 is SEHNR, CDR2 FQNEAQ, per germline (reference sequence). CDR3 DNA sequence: TGTGCCAGCAGCCCGAGACTAGCGCGGGTAGATACGCAGTATTTT. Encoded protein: CASSPRLARVDTQYF.

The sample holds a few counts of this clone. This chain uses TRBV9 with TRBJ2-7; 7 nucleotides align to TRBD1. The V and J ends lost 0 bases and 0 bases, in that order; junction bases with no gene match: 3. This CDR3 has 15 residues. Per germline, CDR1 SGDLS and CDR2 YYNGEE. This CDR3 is CASSVGPGGSYEQYF. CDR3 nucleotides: TGTGCCAGCAGCGTAGGGCCAGGGGGCTCCTACGAGCAGTACTTC.

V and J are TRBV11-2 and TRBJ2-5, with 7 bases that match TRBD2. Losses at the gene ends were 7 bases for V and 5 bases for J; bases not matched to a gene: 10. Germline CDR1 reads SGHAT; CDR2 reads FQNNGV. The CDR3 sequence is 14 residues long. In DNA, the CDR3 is TGTGCCAGCACCCCGGGGAGGGGTAGGGAGACCCAGTACTTC. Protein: CASTPGRGRETQYF.

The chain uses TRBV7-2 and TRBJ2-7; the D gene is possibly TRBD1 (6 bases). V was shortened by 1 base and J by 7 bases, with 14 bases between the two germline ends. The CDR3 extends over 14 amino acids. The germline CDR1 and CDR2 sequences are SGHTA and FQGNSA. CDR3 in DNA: TGTGCCAGCAGCTTAGACAGGGCACGTGAAGAGCAGTACTTC. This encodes CASSLDRAREEQYF. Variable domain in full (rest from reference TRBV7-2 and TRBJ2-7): GAGVSQSPSNKVTEKGKDVELRCDPISGHTALYWYRQSLGQGLEFLIYFQGNSAPDKSGLPSDRFSAERTGGSVSTLTIQRTQQEDSAVYLCASSLDRAREEQYFGPGTRLTVT.

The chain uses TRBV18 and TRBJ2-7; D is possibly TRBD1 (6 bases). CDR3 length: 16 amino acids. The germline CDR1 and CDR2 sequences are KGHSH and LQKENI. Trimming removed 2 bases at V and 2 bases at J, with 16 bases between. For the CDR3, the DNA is TGTGCCAGCTCACCAGCCTGGGGGCGGGCTACCTACGAGCAGTACTTC. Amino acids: CASSPAWGRATYEQYF.

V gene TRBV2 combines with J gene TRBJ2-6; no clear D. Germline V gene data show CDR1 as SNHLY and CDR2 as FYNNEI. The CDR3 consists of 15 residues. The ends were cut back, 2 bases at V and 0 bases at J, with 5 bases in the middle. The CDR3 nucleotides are TGTGCCAGCAGTGAAAGCTACTCTGGGGCCAACGTCCTGACTTTC. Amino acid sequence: CASSESYSGANVLTF.

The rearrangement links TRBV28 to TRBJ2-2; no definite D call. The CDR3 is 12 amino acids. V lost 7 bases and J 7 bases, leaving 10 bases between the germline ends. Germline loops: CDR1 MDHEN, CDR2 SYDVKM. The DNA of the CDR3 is TGTGCCAGCATCCGAACGGGCGGGGAGCTGTTTTTT. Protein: CASIRTGGELFF.

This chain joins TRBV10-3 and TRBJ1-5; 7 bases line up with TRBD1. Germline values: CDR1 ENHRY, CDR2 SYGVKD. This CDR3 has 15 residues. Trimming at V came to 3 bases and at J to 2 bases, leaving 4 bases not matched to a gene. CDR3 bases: TGTGCCATCAGTGAAAACAGGGGTGGCAATCAGCCCCAGCATTTT. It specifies CAISENRGGNQPQHF.

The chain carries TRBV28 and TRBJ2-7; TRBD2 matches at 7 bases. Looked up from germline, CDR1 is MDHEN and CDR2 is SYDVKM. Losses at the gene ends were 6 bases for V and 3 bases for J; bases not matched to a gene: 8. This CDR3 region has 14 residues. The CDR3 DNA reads TGTGCCAGCAGCCAGGGCGGGAGTCTCTACGAGCAGTACTTC. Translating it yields CASSQGGSLYEQYF.

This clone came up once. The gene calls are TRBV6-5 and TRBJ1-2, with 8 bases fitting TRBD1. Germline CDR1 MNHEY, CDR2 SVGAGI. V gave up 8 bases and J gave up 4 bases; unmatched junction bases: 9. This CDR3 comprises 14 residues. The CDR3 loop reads CASSAGGLGYGYTF. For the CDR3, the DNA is TGTGCCAGCTCCGCAGGGGGCTTGGGCTATGGCTACACCTTC.

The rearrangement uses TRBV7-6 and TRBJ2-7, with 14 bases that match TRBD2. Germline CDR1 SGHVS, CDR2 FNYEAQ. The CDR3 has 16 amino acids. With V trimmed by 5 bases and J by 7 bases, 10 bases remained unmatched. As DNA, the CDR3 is TGTGCCAGCAGCGGTAGACTAGCGGGAGGGCCGCGAGAGCAGTACTTC. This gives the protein CASSGRLAGGPREQYF. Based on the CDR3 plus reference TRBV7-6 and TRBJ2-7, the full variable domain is GAGVSQSPRYKVTKRGQDVALRCDPISGHVSLYWYRQALGQGPEFLTYFNYEAQQDKSGLPNDRFSAERPEGSISTLTIQRTEQRDSAMYRCASSGRLAGGPREQYFGPGTRLTVT.

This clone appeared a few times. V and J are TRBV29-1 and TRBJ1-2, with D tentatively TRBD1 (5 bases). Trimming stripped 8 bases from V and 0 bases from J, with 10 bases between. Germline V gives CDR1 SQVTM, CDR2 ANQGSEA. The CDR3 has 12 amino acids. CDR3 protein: CSTQTANYGYTF. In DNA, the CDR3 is TGCAGCACCCAGACAGCTAACTATGGCTACACCTTC.

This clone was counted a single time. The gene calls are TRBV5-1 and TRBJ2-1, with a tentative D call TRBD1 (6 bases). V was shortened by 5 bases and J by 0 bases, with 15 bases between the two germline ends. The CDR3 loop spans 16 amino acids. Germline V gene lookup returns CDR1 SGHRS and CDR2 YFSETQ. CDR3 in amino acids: CASRPTTGLSYNEQFF. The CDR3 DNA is TGCGCCAGCAGACCCACGACAGGCCTCTCCTACAATGAGCAGTTCTTC.

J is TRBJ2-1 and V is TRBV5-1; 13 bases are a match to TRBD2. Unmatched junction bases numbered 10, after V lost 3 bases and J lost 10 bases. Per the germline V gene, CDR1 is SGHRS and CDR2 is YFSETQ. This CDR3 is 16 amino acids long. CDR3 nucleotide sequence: TGCGCCAGCAGCTCCCTACTAGCGGGGGGGCCACGGGAGCAGTTCTTC. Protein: CASSSLLAGGPREQFF. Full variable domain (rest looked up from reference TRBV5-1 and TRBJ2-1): KAGVTQTPRYLIKTRGQQVTLSCSPISGHRSVSWYQQTPGQGLQFLFEYFSETQRNKGNFPGRFSGRQFSNSRSEMNVSTLELGDSALYLCASSSLLAGGPREQFFGPGTRLTVL.

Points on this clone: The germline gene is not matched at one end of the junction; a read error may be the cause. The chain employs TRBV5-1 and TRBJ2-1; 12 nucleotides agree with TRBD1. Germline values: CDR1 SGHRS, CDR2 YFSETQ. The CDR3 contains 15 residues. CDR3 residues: CASAGTGGDNNGQFF. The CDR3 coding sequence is TGCGCCAGCGCCGGGACAGGGGGCGATAACAATGGGCAGTTCTTC. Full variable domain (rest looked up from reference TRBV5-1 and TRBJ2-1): KAGVTQTPRYLIKTRGQQVTLSCSPISGHRSVSWYQQTPGQGLQFLFEYFSETQRNKGNFPGRFSGRQFSNSRSEMNVSTLELGDSALYLCASAGTGGDNNGQFFGPGTRLTVL.